The rows below give T cell receptor beta chains drawn from one sample of a study of blood T cell repertoires in COVID-19. Repertoires were generated with immunoSEQ multiplex PCR, while TCRdb's copy carries only in-frame clones and drops some. The sample yields 470,000 or so clones, nearly 90% seen once. Sequences were obtained from PBMCs or T cells enriched from blood (not recorded which). These TCRs come from a woman between 18 and 29 years old with acute COVID-19. The CDR3 runs from the conserved cysteine through the conserved F or W. Fields, in order: V gene, J gene, D gene, clone size, CDR3 DNA, CDR3 protein. A D gene is named only where the DNA matches it firmly. Not all rows give a size; the values are once, few, many and, for expanded clones, a class.

v_gene: TRBV18; j_gene: TRBJ2-2; d_gene: -; abundance: -; CDR3nt: TGTGCCAGCTCACCCGGGTTCTCGCGGGAGAACACCGGGGAGCTGTTTTTT; CDR3aa: CASSPGFSRENTGELFF
v_gene: TRBV3-1/TRBV3-2; j_gene: TRBJ1-1; d_gene: TRBD1; abundance: -; CDR3nt: TGTGCCAGCAGCGGGGGCAGGGGGGAAGGTGAAGCTTTCTTT; CDR3aa: CASSGGRGEGEAFF
v_gene: TRBV6-5; j_gene: TRBJ1-6; d_gene: -; abundance: -; CDR3nt: TGTGCCGGTTGGAACAGGGATGCTTCACCCCTCCACTTT; CDR3aa: CAGWNRDASPLHF
v_gene: TRBV5-6; j_gene: TRBJ2-1; d_gene: TRBD1; abundance: -; CDR3nt: TGTGCCAGCAGCCTAGGACAGGGTATTCTGTACAATGAGCAGTTCTTC; CDR3aa: CASSLGQGILYNEQFF
v_gene: TRBV12-5; j_gene: TRBJ1-1; d_gene: -; abundance: -; CDR3nt: TGTGCTAGTTCTTACAGGGTGTCCACTGAAGCTTTCTTT; CDR3aa: CASSYRVSTEAFF
v_gene: TRBV28; j_gene: TRBJ2-3; d_gene: -; abundance: -; CDR3nt: TGTGCCAGCAGTACCACAGGGTCTATTGATACGCAGTATTTT; CDR3aa: CASSTTGSIDTQYF
v_gene: TRBV12-3/TRBV12-4; j_gene: TRBJ2-5; d_gene: -; abundance: -; CDR3nt: TGTGCCAGCAGTCCCGGAGAGACCCAGTACTTC; CDR3aa: CASSPGETQYF
v_gene: TRBV11-2; j_gene: TRBJ1-5; d_gene: TRBD1; abundance: once; CDR3nt: TGTGCCAGCAGCTTAGACGACAGGGGGTTTCAGCCCCAGCATTTT; CDR3aa: CASSLDDRGFQPQHF
v_gene: TRBV11-2; j_gene: TRBJ1-2; d_gene: TRBD1; abundance: -; CDR3nt: TGTGCCAGCAGACTCCGGCAGGGGGCGAGCTACACCTTC; CDR3aa: CASRLRQGASYTF
v_gene: TRBV4-1; j_gene: TRBJ2-7; d_gene: -; abundance: few; CDR3nt: TGCGCCAGCAGTTACGAGAGTGAGATCGGGTACGAGCAGTACTTC; CDR3aa: CASSYESEIGYEQYF
v_gene: TRBV6-4; j_gene: TRBJ2-1; d_gene: TRBD1; abundance: -; CDR3nt: TGTGCCAGGAACCAACCGGGACAGGGGTTCAATGAGCAGTTCTTC; CDR3aa: CARNQPGQGFNEQFF
v_gene: TRBV4-3; j_gene: TRBJ1-3; d_gene: TRBD1; abundance: -; CDR3nt: TGCGCCAGCAGCGCGCGGGACAGGGGGCTTGGTGGAAACACCATATATTTT; CDR3aa: CASSARDRGLGGNTIYF
v_gene: TRBV27; j_gene: TRBJ1-6; d_gene: -; abundance: once; CDR3nt: TGTGCCAGCAGTCCCCTGACACCCAATTCACCCCTCCACTTT; CDR3aa: CASSPLTPNSPLHF
v_gene: TRBV9; j_gene: TRBJ1-6; d_gene: TRBD1; abundance: -; CDR3nt: TGTGCCAGCAGCGCCTCGGGACAGGGAGATTCACCCCTCCACTTT; CDR3aa: CASSASGQGDSPLHF
v_gene: TRBV9; j_gene: TRBJ2-7; d_gene: -; abundance: -; CDR3nt: TGTGCCAGCAGCGTACGCTCGAGCTCCTACGAGCAGTACTTC; CDR3aa: CASSVRSSSYEQYF
v_gene: TRBV7-8; j_gene: TRBJ1-3; d_gene: -; abundance: -; CDR3nt: TGTGCCAGCAGCTTAGCAGTAGACTCTGGAAACACCATATATTTT; CDR3aa: CASSLAVDSGNTIYF
v_gene: TRBV20-1; j_gene: TRBJ2-7; d_gene: -; abundance: -; CDR3nt: TGCGGAGTCTCGAACGCTTACGAGCAGTACTTC; CDR3aa: CGVSNAYEQYF
v_gene: TRBV2; j_gene: TRBJ1-4; d_gene: TRBD1; abundance: -; CDR3nt: TGTGCCAGCAGATTGGAGGGACAGAGAAATGAAAAACTGTTTTTT; CDR3aa: CASRLEGQRNEKLFF
v_gene: TRBV7-9; j_gene: TRBJ2-1; d_gene: -; abundance: once; CDR3nt: TGTGCCAGCAGCACCCGGACAGCCTACTCCTACAATGAGCAGTTCTTC; CDR3aa: CASSTRTAYSYNEQFF
v_gene: TRBV10-1; j_gene: TRBJ2-7; d_gene: TRBD1; abundance: -; CDR3nt: TGCGCCAGCAGTGCCCCCTTCAGGGGGAGATCCTACGAGCAGTACTTC; CDR3aa: CASSAPFRGRSYEQYF
v_gene: TRBV5-4; j_gene: TRBJ2-2; d_gene: -; abundance: -; CDR3nt: TGTGCCAGCAGCATCGGGACACCGAACACCGGGGAGCTGTTTTTT; CDR3aa: CASSIGTPNTGELFF
v_gene: TRBV9; j_gene: TRBJ2-1; d_gene: -; abundance: -; CDR3nt: TGTGCCAGCAGCGTAGAGAACCCCGGGCCGTGGGGGGGCTTATACAATGAGCAGTTCTTC; CDR3aa: CASSVENPGPWGGLYNEQFF
v_gene: TRBV5-1; j_gene: TRBJ1-6; d_gene: -; abundance: -; CDR3nt: TGCGCCAGCAGCTTGGTCCCACAGGTCAATTCACCCCTCCACTTT; CDR3aa: CASSLVPQVNSPLHF
v_gene: TRBV5-4; j_gene: TRBJ2-1; d_gene: TRBD2; abundance: -; CDR3nt: TGTGCCAGCAGCCGAGGACTAGCGGGAGTTTCGGAGCAGTTCTTC; CDR3aa: CASSRGLAGVSEQFF
v_gene: TRBV18; j_gene: TRBJ2-3; d_gene: TRBD2; abundance: -; CDR3nt: TGTGCCAGCTCACCAAGACTAGCGGGGGCCATAAGAGATACGCAGTATTTT; CDR3aa: CASSPRLAGAIRDTQYF